The clone carrying this T cell receptor (beta chain) was recorded a few times. Its antigen is not known. Other DNA sequences within the sample encode an identical CDR3. From germline, CDR1 is SGHRS and CDR2 YFSETQ. The CDR3 consists of 15 residues. V trimming: 4 bases; J trimming: 4 bases; junction bases outside the gene matches: 4. There were only Caucasian adults among the donors, and all lived in Nashville, Tennessee. This specimen belongs to a study of shared clonotypes between healthy human individuals. General study results and limits: Generation probability values for non-shared clonotypes were lower than those for clonotypes shared by all four donors.

The repertoire was sequenced with immunoSEQ multiplex PCR; TCRdb's copy has only in-frame clones and lacks some. Of some 2.4 million clones in the sample, 93% were seen once. Specimen: naive CD4+ T cells from PBMCs. Subset described: CD45RA+ positively selected. The gene calls are TRBV5-1 and TRBJ2-1; 11 nucleotides line up with TRBD2. This TCR was sampled from a man aged 18 to 35 in good health. Some clones in this sample may be carry-over from other donors' samples. The chain's CDR3 is CASSPGLADYNEQFF. The DNA of the CDR3 is TGCGCCAGCAGCCCGGGACTAGCGGATTACAATGAGCAGTTCTTC.